This T cell receptor (beta chain) was recovered during a study of regulatory T cells in long-lasting Graves disease. iRepertoire HTBI primers and Arm-PCR of CDR3 regions built TCR beta libraries. MiXCR, applied by TCRdb to the multiplex PCR reads, yields one record per CDR3 protein. Here the sample spans hundreds of thousands of distinct CDR3 sequences, 15% to 20% being singletons. The J segment lost 5 bases and the V segment lost 11 bases, leaving 9 bases of the junction unmatched. Germline CDR1 SNHLY, CDR2 FYNNEI. The CDR3 has 13 residues. This clonotype was picked up many times. The antigen is not known. Specified time point: newly diagnosed GD, antithyroid drugs for less than 3 months. The TCR library was prepared using RNA isolated from PBMCs. Broader study findings: Among samples with persistent disease, TRBV28, TRBJ1-2 and TRBJ2-5 were favored. Clonotypes that were public and shared totalled 2,500 to 3,500 in persistent patients versus about a thousand in new patients.

This sample also appeared in a second study, on T cells in Graves' hyperthyroidism and ophthalmopathy. From that paper: Used for diagnoses were clinical symptoms, serum thyroxine and TRAb, thyroid ultrasound and orbital computed tomography.

The chain employs TRBV2 and TRBJ2-5; 9 nucleotides match TRBD1. This TCR was sampled from a woman between 25 and 40 years old with Graves disease. Source: peripheral blood mononuclear cells (PBMCs), taken at new diagnosis, from a patient treated with antithyroid drugs. The CDR3 reads CAGKQGAGETQYF. CDR3 coding DNA: TGTGCCGGAAAACAGGGGGCGGGGGAGACCCAGTACTTC.